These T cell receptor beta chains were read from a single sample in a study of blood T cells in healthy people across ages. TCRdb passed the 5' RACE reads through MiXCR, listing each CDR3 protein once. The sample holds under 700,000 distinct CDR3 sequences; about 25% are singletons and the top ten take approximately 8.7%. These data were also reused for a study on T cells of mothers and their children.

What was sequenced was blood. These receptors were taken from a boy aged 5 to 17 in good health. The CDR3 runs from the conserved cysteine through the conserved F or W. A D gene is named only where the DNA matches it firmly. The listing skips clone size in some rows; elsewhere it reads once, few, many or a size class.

DNA: TGTGCCAGCAGCTTATTTACTGGCACAGGGGGTGGCTACACCTTC
CDR3: CASSLFTGTGGGYTF
D: TRBD1
J: TRBJ1-2
V: TRBV11-2
size: .

DNA: TGTGCCAGCAGCCAAGGTCCCTTAGGGGGCTACACCTTC
CDR3: CASSQGPLGGYTF
D: .
J: TRBJ1-2
V: TRBV3-1
size: few

DNA: TGTGCCAGCAGTTACTCCTACCCTCAAAGGGGGAATGAGCAGTTCTTC
CDR3: CASSYSYPQRGNEQFF
D: .
J: TRBJ2-1
V: TRBV6-2/TRBV6-3
size: .

DNA: TGTGCCAGCCAAGCTAGCGGGGGGCAGTACTTC
CDR3: CASQASGGQYF
D: TRBD2
J: TRBJ2-7
V: TRBV7-9
size: few

DNA: TGTGCCAGCAGCCAACTGCGGGACAGGAATCAGCCCCAGCATTTT
CDR3: CASSQLRDRNQPQHF
D: TRBD1
J: TRBJ1-5
V: TRBV3-1
size: few

DNA: TGCGCCAGCAGCTTGGAGGGATATAGCAATCAGCCCCAGCATTTT
CDR3: CASSLEGYSNQPQHF
D: .
J: TRBJ1-5
V: TRBV5-1
size: .

DNA: TGTGCCATGGGATCAATGGAGTCCGGGGAGCTGTTTTTT
CDR3: CAMGSMESGELFF
D: .
J: TRBJ2-2
V: TRBV10-3
size: .

DNA: TGCGCCAGCAGCCCTTCCAGTCGGGGGGTGGGTGACATTCAGTACTTC
CDR3: CASSPSSRGVGDIQYF
D: TRBD2
J: TRBJ2-4
V: TRBV4-3
size: .

DNA: TGTGCCAGCGGGGACGGATACAATTCACCCCTCCACTTT
CDR3: CASGDGYNSPLHF
D: .
J: TRBJ1-6
V: TRBV28
size: .

DNA: TGTGCCATCAGTGAGTCTTTCATTTGGGGGACAGGGGGCTACGAGCAGTACTTC
CDR3: CAISESFIWGTGGYEQYF
D: TRBD1
J: TRBJ2-7
V: TRBV10-3
size: few

DNA: TGTGCCAGTGGGACTAGCGGAGAGACTCCCCAGTACTTC
CDR3: CASGTSGETPQYF
D: TRBD2
J: TRBJ2-5
V: TRBV19
size: .

DNA: TGCAGCGCCCCCCAGTCGAACACCGGGGAGCTGTTTTTT
CDR3: CSAPQSNTGELFF
D: .
J: TRBJ2-2
V: TRBV29-1
size: .

DNA: TGTGCCAGCAGCCCGACAGAGTCCTACGAGCAGTACTTC
CDR3: CASSPTESYEQYF
D: .
J: TRBJ2-7
V: TRBV7-2
size: .

DNA: TGCGCCAGCAGCTTAGGGGAGTTAACTAATGAAAAACTGTTTTTT
CDR3: CASSLGELTNEKLFF
D: .
J: TRBJ1-4
V: TRBV5-1
size: .

DNA: TGTGCCAGCAGCACAGGGACTAGCGGTTCTTTTAGTGGGCAGTTCTTC
CDR3: CASSTGTSGSFSGQFF
D: TRBD2
J: TRBJ2-1
V: TRBV11-2
size: few

DNA: TGTGCCAGCAGTTTAGGTACAGGGCGGAACGAGCAGTACTTC
CDR3: CASSLGTGRNEQYF
D: .
J: TRBJ2-7
V: TRBV12-3/TRBV12-4
size: few

DNA: TGCAGCGTTGGAGGGGCGGGCCACTACGAGCAGTACTTC
CDR3: CSVGGAGHYEQYF
D: .
J: TRBJ2-7
V: TRBV29-1
size: few

DNA: TGCAGTGCTAGGGTGGAGGGGGGATACGAGCAGTACTTC
CDR3: CSARVEGGYEQYF
D: .
J: TRBJ2-7
V: TRBV20-1
size: many

DNA: TGTGCCAGCAGACGCAGGACTAGCGGGGGGCCCATCCAAGAGACCCAGTACTTC
CDR3: CASRRRTSGGPIQETQYF
D: TRBD2
J: TRBJ2-5
V: TRBV12-3/TRBV12-4
size: few

DNA: TGCGCCAGCGGAAGTACACCCTCGGGAATGAACACTGAGGCTTTCTTT
CDR3: CASGSTPSGMNTEAFF
D: .
J: TRBJ1-1
V: TRBV5-1
size: few

DNA: TGTGCCAGCAGCCAAGTGAAGGGTCCTTTCTCTGGGGCCAACGTCCTGACTTTC
CDR3: CASSQVKGPFSGANVLTF
D: .
J: TRBJ2-6
V: TRBV14
size: .

DNA: TGTGCCAGCAGTTACAGGGGCGGGGGTTCCTACGAGCAGTACTTC
CDR3: CASSYRGGGSYEQYF
D: TRBD2
J: TRBJ2-7
V: TRBV6-5
size: .

DNA: TGTGCCAGCAGCCAAGATAAGCGTAGCGGGGGCACAGATACGCAGTATTTT
CDR3: CASSQDKRSGGTDTQYF
D: TRBD2
J: TRBJ2-3
V: TRBV4-2
size: few

DNA: TGTGCCAGCAGCTTAGGTGGGACAGGGATTAAATTT
CDR3: CASSLGGTGIKF
D: TRBD1
J: TRBJ1-3
V: TRBV7-2
size: .

DNA: TGTGCCAGCAGCGACCCAGGGACAGGGGGCGGCGAGCAGTACTTC
CDR3: CASSDPGTGGGEQYF
D: TRBD1
J: TRBJ2-7
V: TRBV9
size: .

DNA: TGCAGTGCAGGGGGCTACGAGCAGTACTTC
CDR3: CSAGGYEQYF
D: .
J: TRBJ2-7
V: TRBV20-1
size: few

DNA: TGTGCCAGCAGCTTGGGACAGGGGGCGTCTAACACTGAAGCTTTCTTT
CDR3: CASSLGQGASNTEAFF
D: TRBD1
J: TRBJ1-1
V: TRBV5-6
size: few

DNA: TGCAGTGCTAGAGATTCACGGCGCGCCGACCCTAATGAAAAACTGTTTTTT
CDR3: CSARDSRRADPNEKLFF
D: .
J: TRBJ1-4
V: TRBV20-1
size: .

DNA: TGTGCCAGCAGCGCCCTCCCCAGCGGGGGCTTGTATACGCAGTATTTT
CDR3: CASSALPSGGLYTQYF
D: TRBD2
J: TRBJ2-3
V: TRBV9
size: .

DNA: TGCGCCAGCAACTTGGGGCCGGGACTAGCTAAAGATACGCAGTATTTT
CDR3: CASNLGPGLAKDTQYF
D: TRBD2
J: TRBJ2-3
V: TRBV5-1
size: .

DNA: TGCGCCAGCAGCCAAAGGAATGAAGCTTTCTTT
CDR3: CASSQRNEAFF
D: .
J: TRBJ1-1
V: TRBV4-1
size: few

DNA: TGTGCCAGCAGCCGTGAACTGTTTGGATCTTGGTCCTACGAGCAGTACTTC
CDR3: CASSRELFGSWSYEQYF
D: .
J: TRBJ2-7
V: TRBV11-1
size: .

DNA: TGCGCCAGCAGCCATGGTCCGGGACACCAATCTATCTCTGGGGCCAACGTCCTGACTTTC
CDR3: CASSHGPGHQSISGANVLTF
D: .
J: TRBJ2-6
V: TRBV4-1
size: many

DNA: TGTGCCAGCAGCTTGGTGTTGTCGGACAGCGCTAACTATGGCTACACCTTC
CDR3: CASSLVLSDSANYGYTF
D: .
J: TRBJ1-2
V: TRBV5-6
size: few

DNA: TGTGCCAGCAGTCCTGTCTACCCGACAGGGGTCTACGAGCAGTACTTC
CDR3: CASSPVYPTGVYEQYF
D: TRBD1
J: TRBJ2-7
V: TRBV6-1
size: .

DNA: TGTGCCAGCAACTCAAAGCCGGGACAGGGGAATGAAAAACTGTTTTTT
CDR3: CASNSKPGQGNEKLFF
D: TRBD1
J: TRBJ1-4
V: TRBV7-9
size: .

DNA: TGTGCCAGCAGTCCACCCAATTTGGAGACCCAGTACTTC
CDR3: CASSPPNLETQYF
D: .
J: TRBJ2-5
V: TRBV12-3/TRBV12-4
size: few

DNA: TGTGCCAGCCAGCTAGCGGCAACCGGGGAGCTGTTTTTT
CDR3: CASQLAATGELFF
D: TRBD2
J: TRBJ2-2
V: TRBV6-2/TRBV6-3
size: many

DNA: TGCAGTGCTAGAGGCCGGGACAGGGGAGTGCTTTTGGGAAAACTGTTTTTT
CDR3: CSARGRDRGVLLGKLFF
D: TRBD1
J: TRBJ1-4
V: TRBV20-1
size: few

DNA: TGTGCCAGCAGCTCGGTACGGGGGGGACTCTACGAGCAGTACTTC
CDR3: CASSSVRGGLYEQYF
D: TRBD2
J: TRBJ2-7
V: TRBV11-2
size: .

DNA: TGCAGCGTTGAGCCTAACACCGGGGAGCTGTTTTTT
CDR3: CSVEPNTGELFF
D: .
J: TRBJ2-2
V: TRBV29-1
size: few

DNA: TGTGCCAGCAGCAGTTGGGAAGTGCAGTTCTTC
CDR3: CASSSWEVQFF
D: .
J: TRBJ2-1
V: TRBV2
size: many

DNA: TGTGCCAGCAGTGGGGCGGGACAGTCCTACGAGCAGTACTTC
CDR3: CASSGAGQSYEQYF
D: .
J: TRBJ2-7
V: TRBV25-1
size: few

DNA: TGCAGTGCTAGAGATCCCGGGGTCAATCAGCCCCAGCATTTT
CDR3: CSARDPGVNQPQHF
D: .
J: TRBJ1-5
V: TRBV20-1
size: .

DNA: TGCGCCAGCAGCTTGAGACGGCCGCCCGCCTACGAGCAGTACTTC
CDR3: CASSLRRPPAYEQYF
D: .
J: TRBJ2-7
V: TRBV5-1
size: few